This T cell receptor beta chain was profiled in a study of control samples from healthy donors and cancer patients. CDR1 is MNHNY, CDR2 SVGAGI, per germline (reference sequence). V lost 7 bases and J 1 base, leaving 9 bases between the germline ends. The CDR3 covers 13 residues. Sequenced by immunoSEQ multiplex PCR; TCRdb stores in-frame clones only, minus some. The table records roughly 88,000 clones, about 82% of them present only once. The specimen sequenced was blood. V usage is TRBV6-6 and J usage is TRBJ2-3; possibly TRBD1 or TRBD2 for D (5 bases each). This TCR derives from a man aged 25 to 45 in good health. CDR3 in amino acids: CASTRDGTDTQYF. CDR3 sequence (DNA): TGTGCCAGCACCCGGGACGGCACAGATACGCAGTATTTT.